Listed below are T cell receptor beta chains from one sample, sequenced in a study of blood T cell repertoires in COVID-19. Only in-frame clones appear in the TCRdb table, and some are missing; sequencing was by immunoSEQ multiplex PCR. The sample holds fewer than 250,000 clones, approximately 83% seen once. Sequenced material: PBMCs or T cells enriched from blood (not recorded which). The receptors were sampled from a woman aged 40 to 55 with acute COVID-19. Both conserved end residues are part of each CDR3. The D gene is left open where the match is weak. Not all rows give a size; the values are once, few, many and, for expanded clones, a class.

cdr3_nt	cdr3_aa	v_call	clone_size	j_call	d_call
TGTGCCAGCTCCCTCGGACAGGGGGTTTTGGACGGCTACACCTTC	CASSLGQGVLDGYTF	TRBV18	-	TRBJ1-2	TRBD1
TGTGCCAGCAGTTTTTATAGCAATCAGCCCCAGCATTTT	CASSFYSNQPQHF	TRBV28	few	TRBJ1-5	-
TGCAGCGTTGGGCTAGCCCATTACAATGAGCAGTTCTTC	CSVGLAHYNEQFF	TRBV29-1	-	TRBJ2-1	-
TGTGCCAGCAGTTCCCCAGCCCGACAGGTCACGTACTTC	CASSSPARQVTYF	TRBV28	-	TRBJ2-7	-
TGTGCCAGCAGCGACTTCACAGATACGCAGTATTTT	CASSDFTDTQYF	TRBV11-3	-	TRBJ2-3	-
TGTGCCAGCGAAAGGGGCTCTGGAAACACCATATATTTT	CASERGSGNTIYF	TRBV28	-	TRBJ1-3	-
TGTGCCAGCAGCCGTGGACAGTACTATGGCTACACCTTC	CASSRGQYYGYTF	TRBV12-3/TRBV12-4	-	TRBJ1-2	-
TGTGCCAGCAGCTTACGGGGGAAGGGAAACACCGGGGAGCTGTTTTTT	CASSLRGKGNTGELFF	TRBV11-2	-	TRBJ2-2	-
TGCAGCGGTCATTCCGGGACAGGGGGCAATGAGCAGTTCTTC	CSGHSGTGGNEQFF	TRBV29-1	once	TRBJ2-1	TRBD1
TGTGCCAGCAGCTCCGGGGGGGGTCCCTACGAGCAGTACTTC	CASSSGGGPYEQYF	TRBV3-1/TRBV3-2	-	TRBJ2-7	TRBD2
TGCGCCAGCAGCTTGGTGGGACAGGGGACAAATGAGCAGTTCTTC	CASSLVGQGTNEQFF	TRBV5-1	-	TRBJ2-1	TRBD1
TGTGCCAGCAGCTTAGCGCCCTCCGGGGGGGGGCAGGACACCATATATTTT	CASSLAPSGGGQDTIYF	TRBV7-6	once	TRBJ1-3	-
TGTGCCAGCAGCTTCGGACAGGGCGCTGCAGATACGCAGTATTTT	CASSFGQGAADTQYF	TRBV5-4	-	TRBJ2-3	TRBD1
TGTGCCAGCAGCCCCCGAGGAGCCGGGCGGGACACTGAAGCTTTCTTT	CASSPRGAGRDTEAFF	TRBV9	-	TRBJ1-1	-
TGTGCCAGCAGGCCGAAGCGGGAAGCCTACAATGAGCAGTTCTTC	CASRPKREAYNEQFF	TRBV28	-	TRBJ2-1	TRBD2
TGTGCCAGCAGCTCCCAGACTAGGAACACCGGGGAGCTGTTTTTT	CASSSQTRNTGELFF	TRBV7-2	-	TRBJ2-2	-
TGTGCCAGCAGTGGACAGGGTGGGGGAGGCGGCACAGATACGCAGTATTTT	CASSGQGGGGGTDTQYF	TRBV28	-	TRBJ2-3	TRBD1
TGTGCCAGCAGTTTTCTAGCTGGTGAGCAGTTCTTC	CASSFLAGEQFF	TRBV5-6	-	TRBJ2-1	-
TGTGCCAGTAGTTTCGCAGCCACCGGGGCTGGAAACACCATATATTTT	CASSFAATGAGNTIYF	TRBV19	-	TRBJ1-3	-
TGCGCCAGCAGCCTAACCGCAGAGACCCAGTACTTC	CASSLTAETQYF	TRBV5-1	once	TRBJ2-5	-
TGTGCCAGCACCGCCTACAATGAGCAGTTCTTC	CASTAYNEQFF	TRBV28	-	TRBJ2-1	-
TGTGCCAGCAGCCCTAGCGGGAGGGCCCGAGAGACCCAGTACTTC	CASSPSGRARETQYF	TRBV14	-	TRBJ2-5	TRBD2
TGCAGCGGTGATTCTATCGCGCCCGACTACAATGAGCAGTTCTTC	CSGDSIAPDYNEQFF	TRBV29-1	-	TRBJ2-1	-
TGTGCCAGTAGTAGGACAGCCTTCGATGGCTACACCTTC	CASSRTAFDGYTF	TRBV19	-	TRBJ1-2	-
TGTGCCAGCGGGAGGGGGACTAGCGGGAGCGATGAGCAGTTCTTC	CASGRGTSGSDEQFF	TRBV28	-	TRBJ2-1	TRBD2
TGTGCCAGCAGCCTTACGAACACCGGGGAGCTGTTTTTT	CASSLTNTGELFF	TRBV14	-	TRBJ2-2	-
TGTGCCAGCACCCCCTCCGGGGGGACCCGAGGGGGGATTCAGTACTTC	CASTPSGGTRGGIQYF	TRBV28	-	TRBJ2-4	-
TGTGCCAGCAGTGAAGCGCTCAGGGGGTCCCAGCCCCAGCATTTT	CASSEALRGSQPQHF	TRBV2	-	TRBJ1-5	TRBD1
TGTGCCAGCAGCCTGGACAGGGTCGGAACAGATACGCAGTATTTT	CASSLDRVGTDTQYF	TRBV7-3	-	TRBJ2-3	TRBD1
TGTGCCAGTAGTATAGCGCTAATTGGTGAGCAGTTCTTC	CASSIALIGEQFF	TRBV19	once	TRBJ2-1	-
TGTGCCAGCAGTTTTAGGCAGGGGGCGCGTGGCTACACCTTC	CASSFRQGARGYTF	TRBV28	once	TRBJ1-2	TRBD1
TGTGCCAGTAGTATGAGGTGGTTAAACACCGGGGAGCTGTTTTTT	CASSMRWLNTGELFF	TRBV19	once	TRBJ2-2	-
TGCGCCAGCAGCTTGGCCGGCGGGGGCGACTATGGCTACACCTTC	CASSLAGGGDYGYTF	TRBV5-1	-	TRBJ1-2	-
TGTGCCAGTAGTATCGTCCCCCACGAGCAGTACTTC	CASSIVPHEQYF	TRBV19	-	TRBJ2-7	-
TGTGCCAGCAGTTACACAGGGGGCGCAGGCAATCAGCCCCAGCATTTT	CASSYTGGAGNQPQHF	TRBV6-5	-	TRBJ1-5	TRBD1
TGTGCCAGCAGCGCAGGGGTCGGGGCTGGGGCCAACGTCCTGACTTTC	CASSAGVGAGANVLTF	TRBV11-3	-	TRBJ2-6	-
TGTGCCAGCTCACCAGGGGAGGACTACGAGCAGTACTTC	CASSPGEDYEQYF	TRBV18	few	TRBJ2-7	-
TGCAGCGTTGATTGGGACAGGGGGACGCCAGAGACCCAGTACTTC	CSVDWDRGTPETQYF	TRBV29-1	-	TRBJ2-5	TRBD1
TGTGCCAGCAGCTCTATACTAGGAAGCTCCTACAATGAGCAGTTCTTC	CASSSILGSSYNEQFF	TRBV3-1/TRBV3-2	-	TRBJ2-1	-
TGTGCCACCAGTGATACTAGCGGGACCACCTACAATGAGCAGTTCTTC	CATSDTSGTTYNEQFF	TRBV24-1	-	TRBJ2-1	TRBD2
TGTGCCAGCAGCCCACGACCCCTGGGACAGGGGGTCGGCTACACCTTC	CASSPRPLGQGVGYTF	TRBV7-6	-	TRBJ1-2	TRBD1
TGTGCCAGCAGCCAGGACAGGGGCGGGCAGCCCCAGCATTTT	CASSQDRGGQPQHF	TRBV3-1/TRBV3-2	-	TRBJ1-5	TRBD1
TGCGCCAGCAGCTTTGGGACTAGTTTGTCCCACGAGCAGTACTTC	CASSFGTSLSHEQYF	TRBV5-1	-	TRBJ2-7	TRBD2